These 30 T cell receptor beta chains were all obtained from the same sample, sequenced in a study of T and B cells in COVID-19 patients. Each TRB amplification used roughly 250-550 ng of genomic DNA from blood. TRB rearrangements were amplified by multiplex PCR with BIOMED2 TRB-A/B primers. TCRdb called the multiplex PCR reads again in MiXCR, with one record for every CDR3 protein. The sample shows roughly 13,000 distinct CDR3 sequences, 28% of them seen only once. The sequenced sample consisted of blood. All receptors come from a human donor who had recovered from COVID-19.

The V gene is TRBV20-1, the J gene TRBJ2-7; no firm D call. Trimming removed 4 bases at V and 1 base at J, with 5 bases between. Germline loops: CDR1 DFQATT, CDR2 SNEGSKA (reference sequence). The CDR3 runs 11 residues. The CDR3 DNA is TGCAGTGCTACCCCATCCTACGAGCAGTACTTC. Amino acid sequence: CSATPSYEQYF.

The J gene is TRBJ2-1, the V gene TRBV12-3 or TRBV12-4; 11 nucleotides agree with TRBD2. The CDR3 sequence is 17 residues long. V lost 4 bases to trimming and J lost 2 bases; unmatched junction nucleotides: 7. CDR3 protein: CASSYAGTSGAYNEQFF. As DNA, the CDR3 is TGTGCCAGCAGTTACGCCGGGACTAGCGGAGCCTACAATGAGCAGTTCTTC.

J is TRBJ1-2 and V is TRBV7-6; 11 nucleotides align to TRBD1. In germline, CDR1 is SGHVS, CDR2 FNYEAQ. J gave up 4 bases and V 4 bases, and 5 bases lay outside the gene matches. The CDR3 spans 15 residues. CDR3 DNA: TGTGCCAGCAGCTCCTGGACAGGGGGCGGCTATGGCTACACCTTC. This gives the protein CASSSWTGGGYGYTF.

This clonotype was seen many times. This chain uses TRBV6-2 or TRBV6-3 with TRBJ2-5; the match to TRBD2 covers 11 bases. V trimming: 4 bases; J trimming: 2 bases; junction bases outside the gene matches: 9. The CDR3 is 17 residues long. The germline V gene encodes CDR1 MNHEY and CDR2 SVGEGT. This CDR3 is CASSLGTSGSGQETQYF. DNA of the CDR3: TGTGCCAGCAGTTTGGGTACTAGCGGGAGTGGGCAAGAGACCCAGTACTTC.

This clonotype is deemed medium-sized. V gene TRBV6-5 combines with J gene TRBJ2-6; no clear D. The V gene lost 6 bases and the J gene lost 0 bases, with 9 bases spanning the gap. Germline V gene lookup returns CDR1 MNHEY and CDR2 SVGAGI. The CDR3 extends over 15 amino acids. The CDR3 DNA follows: TGTGCCAGCAGCCCCGTCACCTCTGGGGCCAACGTCCTGACTTTC. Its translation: CASSPVTSGANVLTF.

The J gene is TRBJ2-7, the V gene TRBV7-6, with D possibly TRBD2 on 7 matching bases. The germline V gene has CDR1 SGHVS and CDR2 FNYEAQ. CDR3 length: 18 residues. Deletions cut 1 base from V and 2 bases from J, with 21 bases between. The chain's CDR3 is CASSLGGAGDFFTYEQYF. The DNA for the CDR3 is TGTGCCAGCAGCTTAGGGGGGGCGGGGGACTTCTTCACCTACGAGCAGTACTTC.

CDR3 residues: CASSLWGEGRASGEQYF. The CDR3 coding sequence is TGTGCCAGCAGTTTATGGGGGGAGGGGAGGGCCTCCGGGGAGCAGTACTTC. V gene TRBV6-5 combines with J gene TRBJ2-7; 7 bases are shared with TRBD2. The germline V gene has CDR1 MNHEY and CDR2 SVGAGI. The CDR3 is made up of 17 amino acids. V was pared by 4 bases and J by 7 bases, with 19 bases of the junction left unmatched.

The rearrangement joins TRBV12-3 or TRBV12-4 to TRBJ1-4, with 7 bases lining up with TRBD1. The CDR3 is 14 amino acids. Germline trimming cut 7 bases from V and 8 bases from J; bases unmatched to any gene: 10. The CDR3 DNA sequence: TGTGCCAGCACCCGGGGAGGGGGCATGGAAAAACTGTTTTTT. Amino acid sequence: CASTRGGGMEKLFF.

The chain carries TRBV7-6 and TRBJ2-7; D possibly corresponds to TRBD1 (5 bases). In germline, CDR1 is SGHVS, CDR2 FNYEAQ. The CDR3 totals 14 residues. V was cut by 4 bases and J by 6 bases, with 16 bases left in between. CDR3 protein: CASSSPHRGGEQYF. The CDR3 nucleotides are TGTGCCAGCAGCTCTCCGCATAGGGGCGGCGAGCAGTACTTC. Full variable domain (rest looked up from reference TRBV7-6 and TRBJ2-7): GAGVSQSPRYKVTKRGQDVALRCDPISGHVSLYWYRQALGQGPEFLTYFNYEAQQDKSGLPNDRFSAERPEGSISTLTIQRTEQRDSAMYRCASSSPHRGGEQYFGPGTRLTVT.

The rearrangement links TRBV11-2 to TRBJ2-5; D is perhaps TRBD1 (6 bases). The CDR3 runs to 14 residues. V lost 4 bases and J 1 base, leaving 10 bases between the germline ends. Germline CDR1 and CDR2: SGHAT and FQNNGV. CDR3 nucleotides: TGTGCCAGCAGCTCAGGACAGATCCAAGAGACCCAGTACTTC. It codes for CASSSGQIQETQYF.

CDR3 protein: CASSLGYSDTQYF. CDR3 nucleotides: TGTGCCAGCAGCTTAGGGTATTCAGATACGCAGTATTTT. This sequence joins TRBV7-6 and TRBJ2-3; D gene ambiguous. Trimming pared 1 base from V and 4 bases from J, leaving 6 bases between. Germline V gene sequence: CDR1 SGHVS, CDR2 FNYEAQ. There are 13 residues in the CDR3.

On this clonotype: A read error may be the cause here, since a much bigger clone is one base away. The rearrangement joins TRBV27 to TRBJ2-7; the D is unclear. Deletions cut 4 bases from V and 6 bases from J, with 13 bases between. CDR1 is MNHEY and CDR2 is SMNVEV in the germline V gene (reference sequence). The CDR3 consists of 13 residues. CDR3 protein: CASSYGSASEQYF. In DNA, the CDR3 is TGTGCCAGCAGTTACGGGTCCGCGTCCGAGCAGTACTTC.

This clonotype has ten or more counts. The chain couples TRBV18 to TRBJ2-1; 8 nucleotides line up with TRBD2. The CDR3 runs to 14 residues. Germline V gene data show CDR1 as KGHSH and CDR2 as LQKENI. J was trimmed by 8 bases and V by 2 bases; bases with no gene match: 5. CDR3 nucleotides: TGTGCCAGCTCACCAACGGGAGGGCCCTATGAGCAGTTCTTC. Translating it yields CASSPTGGPYEQFF. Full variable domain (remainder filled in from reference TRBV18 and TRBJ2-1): NAGVMQNPRHLVRRRGQEARLRCSPMKGHSHVYWYRQLPEEGLKFMVYLQKENIIDESGMPKERFSAEFPKEGPSILRIQQVVRGDSAAYFCASSPTGGPYEQFFGPGTRLTVL.

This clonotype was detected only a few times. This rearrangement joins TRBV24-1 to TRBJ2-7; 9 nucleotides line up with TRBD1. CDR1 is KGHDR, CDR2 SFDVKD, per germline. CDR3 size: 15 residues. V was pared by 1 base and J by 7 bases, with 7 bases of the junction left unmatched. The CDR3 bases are TGTGCCACCAGTGATTTTGGACAGGGGAAGGGTGAGCAGTACTTC. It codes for CATSDFGQGKGEQYF.

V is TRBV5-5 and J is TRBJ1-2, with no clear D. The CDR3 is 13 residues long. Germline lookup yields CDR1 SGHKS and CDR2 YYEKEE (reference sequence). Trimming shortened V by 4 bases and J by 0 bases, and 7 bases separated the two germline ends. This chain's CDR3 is CASSNRANYGYTF. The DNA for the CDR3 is TGTGCCAGCAGCAACAGAGCTAACTATGGCTACACCTTC. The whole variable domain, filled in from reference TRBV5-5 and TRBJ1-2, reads DAGVTQSPTHLIKTRGQQVTLRCSPISGHKSVSWYQQVLGQGPQFIFQYYEKEERGRGNFPDRFSARQFPNYSSELNVNALLLGDSALYLCASSNRANYGYTFGSGTRLTVV.

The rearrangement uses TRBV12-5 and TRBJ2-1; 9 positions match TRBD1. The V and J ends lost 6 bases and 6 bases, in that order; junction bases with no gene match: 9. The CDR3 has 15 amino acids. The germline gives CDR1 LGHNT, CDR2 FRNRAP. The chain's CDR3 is CASGAGTGTFNEQFF. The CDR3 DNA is TGTGCTAGTGGAGCCGGGACAGGGACTTTCAATGAGCAGTTCTTC.

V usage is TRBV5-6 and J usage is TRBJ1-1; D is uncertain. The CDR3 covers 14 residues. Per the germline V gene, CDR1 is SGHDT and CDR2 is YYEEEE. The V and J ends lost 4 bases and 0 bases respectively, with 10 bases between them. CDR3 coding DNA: TGTGCCAGCAGCCCGCAAACCCTGAACACTGAAGCTTTCTTT. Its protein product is CASSPQTLNTEAFF.

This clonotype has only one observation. CDR3 DNA: TGCGCCAGCAGCTTGGAGCGTCCGGAGAACAATTCACCCCTCCACTTT. This translates into CASSLERPENNSPLHF. This chain joins TRBV5-1 and TRBJ1-6; D call uncertain. The CDR3 sequence is 16 residues long. V was clipped by 0 bases and J by 7 bases, with 14 bases between them. CDR1 is SGHRS, CDR2 YFSETQ, per germline.

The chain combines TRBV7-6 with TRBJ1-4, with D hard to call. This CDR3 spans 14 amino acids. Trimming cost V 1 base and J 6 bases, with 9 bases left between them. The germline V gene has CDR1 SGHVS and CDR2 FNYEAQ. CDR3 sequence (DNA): TGTGCCAGCAGCTTAGGGGCGTTTCATGAAAAACTGTTTTTT. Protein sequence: CASSLGAFHEKLFF.

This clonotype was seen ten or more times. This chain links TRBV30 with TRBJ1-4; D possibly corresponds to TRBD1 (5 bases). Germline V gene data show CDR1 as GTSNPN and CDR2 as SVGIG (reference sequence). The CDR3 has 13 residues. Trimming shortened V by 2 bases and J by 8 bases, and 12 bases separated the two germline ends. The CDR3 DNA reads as TGTGCCTGGAGTCGGGGCCTCGGGGAAAAACTGTTTTTT. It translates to CAWSRGLGEKLFF.

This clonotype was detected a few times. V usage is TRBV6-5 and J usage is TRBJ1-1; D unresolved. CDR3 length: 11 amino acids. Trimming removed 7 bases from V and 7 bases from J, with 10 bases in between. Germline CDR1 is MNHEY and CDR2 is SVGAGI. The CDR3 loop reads CASINKGEAFF. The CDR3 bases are TGTGCCAGCATCAACAAGGGTGAAGCTTTCTTT.

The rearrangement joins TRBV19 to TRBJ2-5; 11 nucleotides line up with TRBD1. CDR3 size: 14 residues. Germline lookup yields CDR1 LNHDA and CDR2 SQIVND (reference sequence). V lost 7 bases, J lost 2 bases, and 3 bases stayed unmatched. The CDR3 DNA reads TGTGCCAGTATCCGGGACAGGGGGCAAGAGACCCAGTACTTC. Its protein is CASIRDRGQETQYF.

This chain's CDR3 is CASSYVGVTDTQYF. CDR3 sequence (DNA): TGTGCCAGCAGTTACGTGGGGGTCACAGATACGCAGTATTTT. The chain employs TRBV27 and TRBJ2-3; TRBD1 or TRBD2 may be the D gene (5 bases each). Per the germline V gene, CDR1 is MNHEY and CDR2 is SMNVEV (reference sequence). The CDR3 has 14 amino acids. Trimming pared 4 bases from V and 2 bases from J, leaving 10 bases between.

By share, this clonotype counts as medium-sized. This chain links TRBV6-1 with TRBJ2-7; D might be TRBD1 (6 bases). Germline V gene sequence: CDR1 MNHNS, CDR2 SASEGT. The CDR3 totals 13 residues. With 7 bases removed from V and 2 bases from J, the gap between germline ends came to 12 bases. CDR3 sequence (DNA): TGTGCCAGCACAACAGGGCCGGCCTACGAGCAGTACTTC. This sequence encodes CASTTGPAYEQYF.

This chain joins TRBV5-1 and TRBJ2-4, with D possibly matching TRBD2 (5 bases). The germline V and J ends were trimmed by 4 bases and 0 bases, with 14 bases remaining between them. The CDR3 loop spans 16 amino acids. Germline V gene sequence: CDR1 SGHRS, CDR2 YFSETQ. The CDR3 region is CASSTTRGAAKNIQYF. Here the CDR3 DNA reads TGCGCCAGCAGCACCACCCGGGGTGCAGCCAAAAACATTCAGTACTTC.

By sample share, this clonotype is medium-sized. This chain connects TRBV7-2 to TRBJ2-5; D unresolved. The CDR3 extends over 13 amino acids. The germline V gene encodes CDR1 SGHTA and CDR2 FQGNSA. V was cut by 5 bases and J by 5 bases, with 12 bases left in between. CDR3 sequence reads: CASSLTPQETQYF. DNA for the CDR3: TGTGCCAGCAGCCTTACCCCTCAGGAGACCCAGTACTTC.

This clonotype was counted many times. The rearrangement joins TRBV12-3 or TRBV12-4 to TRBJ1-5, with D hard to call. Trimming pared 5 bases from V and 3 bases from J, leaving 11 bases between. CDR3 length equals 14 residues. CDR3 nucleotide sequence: TGTGCCAGCAGTCCAGCCCCTACCAATCAGCCCCAGCATTTT. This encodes CASSPAPTNQPQHF.

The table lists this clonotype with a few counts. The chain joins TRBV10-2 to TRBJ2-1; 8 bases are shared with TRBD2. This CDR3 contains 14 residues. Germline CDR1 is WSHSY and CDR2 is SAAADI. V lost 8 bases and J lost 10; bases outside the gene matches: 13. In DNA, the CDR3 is TGCGCCAGCGTCGGGGGGGCGAATGTTGGCGAGCAGTTCTTC. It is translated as CASVGGANVGEQFF.

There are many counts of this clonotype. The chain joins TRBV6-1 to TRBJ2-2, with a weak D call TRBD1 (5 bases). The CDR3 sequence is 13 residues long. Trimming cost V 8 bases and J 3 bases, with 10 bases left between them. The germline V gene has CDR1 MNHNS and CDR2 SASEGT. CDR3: CASARRDTGELFF. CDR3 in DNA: TGTGCCAGCGCCCGCAGGGACACCGGGGAGCTGTTTTTT.

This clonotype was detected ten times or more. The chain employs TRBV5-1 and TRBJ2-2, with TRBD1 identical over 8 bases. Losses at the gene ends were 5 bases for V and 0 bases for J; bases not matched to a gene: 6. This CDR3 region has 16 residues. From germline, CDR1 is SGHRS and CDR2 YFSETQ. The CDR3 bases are TGCGCCAGCAGGGATTGGACAGGGCCGAACACCGGGGAGCTGTTTTTT. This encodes CASRDWTGPNTGELFF. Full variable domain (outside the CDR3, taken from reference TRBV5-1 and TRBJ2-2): KAGVTQTPRYLIKTRGQQVTLSCSPISGHRSVSWYQQTPGQGLQFLFEYFSETQRNKGNFPGRFSGRQFSNSRSEMNVSTLELGDSALYLCASRDWTGPNTGELFFGEGSRLTVL.